Reported below is one T cell receptor (beta chain). This sample was taken from a study of CD8+ T cells in alopecia areata. In the study overall: Patients took tofacitinib for 6 to 18 months, followed by 6 drug-free months.

The CDR3 consists of 16 residues. Germline CDR1 and CDR2: SGHDN and FVKESK. The V end lost 3 bases, the J end lost 4 bases, and 16 bases lay between the germline ends. Once RNA had been extracted, it was reverse transcribed into cDNA to act as the sequencing template. TCRdb's table, derived via immunoSEQ multiplex PCR, lists solely in-frame clones and lacks some. The data hold 250,000 or so clones, with 67% observed a single time. Lesional scalp tissue (obtained by punch biopsy) and peripheral blood were collected from alopecia areata patients. This specimen consisted of CD4+ T cells sorted from blood, obtained at week 0. The TCR was taken from a human donor with alopecia areata. The V gene is TRBV14, the J gene TRBJ2-1; possible D gene TRBD2, 5 bases. CDR3 nucleotide sequence: TGTGCCAGCAGCCACACTACACCGGGAAGATACAATGAGCAGTTCTTC. It codes for CASSHTTPGRYNEQFF.